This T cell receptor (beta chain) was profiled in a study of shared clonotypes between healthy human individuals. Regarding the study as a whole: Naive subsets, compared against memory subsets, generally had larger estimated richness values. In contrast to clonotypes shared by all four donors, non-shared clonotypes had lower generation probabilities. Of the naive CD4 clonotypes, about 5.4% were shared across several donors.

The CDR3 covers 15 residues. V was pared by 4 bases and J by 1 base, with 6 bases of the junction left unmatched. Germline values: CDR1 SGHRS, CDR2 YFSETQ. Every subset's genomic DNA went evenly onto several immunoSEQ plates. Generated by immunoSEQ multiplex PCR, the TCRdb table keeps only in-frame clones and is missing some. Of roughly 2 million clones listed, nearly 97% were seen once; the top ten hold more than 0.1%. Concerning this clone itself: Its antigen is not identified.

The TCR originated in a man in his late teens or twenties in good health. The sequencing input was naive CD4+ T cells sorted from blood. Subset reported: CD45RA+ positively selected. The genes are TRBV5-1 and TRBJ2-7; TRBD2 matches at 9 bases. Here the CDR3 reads CASSRLAAQSYEQYF. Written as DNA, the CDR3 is TGCGCCAGCAGCCGACTAGCGGCTCAATCCTACGAGCAGTACTTC.